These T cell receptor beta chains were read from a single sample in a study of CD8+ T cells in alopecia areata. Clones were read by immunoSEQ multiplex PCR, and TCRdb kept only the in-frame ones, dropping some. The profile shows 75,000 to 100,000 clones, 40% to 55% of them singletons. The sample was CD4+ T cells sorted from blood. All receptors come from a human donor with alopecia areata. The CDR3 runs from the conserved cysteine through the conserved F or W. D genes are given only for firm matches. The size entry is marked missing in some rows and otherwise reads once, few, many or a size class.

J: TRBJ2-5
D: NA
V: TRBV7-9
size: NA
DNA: TGTGCCAGCAGCTTAGCAGGTTTCCAAGAGACCCAGTACTTC
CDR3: CASSLAGFQETQYF

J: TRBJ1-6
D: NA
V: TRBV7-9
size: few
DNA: TGTGCCAGCAGCTTTTTCACAGCGAATTCACCCCTCCACTTT
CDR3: CASSFFTANSPLHF

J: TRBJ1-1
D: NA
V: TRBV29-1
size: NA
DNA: TGCAGCGTTGAGGCAGGGATGAACACTGAAGCTTTCTTT
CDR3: CSVEAGMNTEAFF

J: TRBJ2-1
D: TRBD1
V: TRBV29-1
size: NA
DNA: TGCAGCGTTGAAGGGACAGGGTTAGATGAGCAGTTCTTC
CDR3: CSVEGTGLDEQFF

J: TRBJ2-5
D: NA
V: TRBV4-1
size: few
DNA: TGCGCCAGCAGCCAAGATGGACAGCTACAAGAGACCCAGTACTTC
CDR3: CASSQDGQLQETQYF

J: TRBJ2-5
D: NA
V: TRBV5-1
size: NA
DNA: TGCGCCAGCAGCTTGGACGGAGAGACCCAGTACTTC
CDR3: CASSLDGETQYF

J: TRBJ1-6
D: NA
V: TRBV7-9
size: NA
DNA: TGTGCCAGCAATGGACAGAGTAATTCACCCCTCCACTTT
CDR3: CASNGQSNSPLHF

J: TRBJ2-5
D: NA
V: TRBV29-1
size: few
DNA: TGCGCGTTAGGGGAGGAGACCCAGTACTTC
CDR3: CALGEETQYF

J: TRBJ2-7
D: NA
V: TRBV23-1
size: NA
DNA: TGCGCCAGCAGGCGTCGGGACCGATACGAGCAGTACTTC
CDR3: CASRRRDRYEQYF

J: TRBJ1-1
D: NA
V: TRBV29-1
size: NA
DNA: TGCAGCTCCTCTGCGGGGGGGACGGGAACGGGCACTGAAGCTTTCTTT
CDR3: CSSSAGGTGTGTEAFF

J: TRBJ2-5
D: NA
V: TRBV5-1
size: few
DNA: TGCGCCAGCAGCTGGGACGAAGAGACCCAGTACTTC
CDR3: CASSWDEETQYF

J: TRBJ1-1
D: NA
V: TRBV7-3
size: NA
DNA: TGTGCCAGCAGCTTAGGCGCCGCGGGCACTGAAGCTTTCTTT
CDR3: CASSLGAAGTEAFF

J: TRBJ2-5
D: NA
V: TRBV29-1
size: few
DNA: TGCAGCGTCGCCGGTGACAGGGAGACCCAGTACTTC
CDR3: CSVAGDRETQYF

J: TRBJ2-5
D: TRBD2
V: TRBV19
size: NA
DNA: TGTGCCAGTAGTCAACTAGCGGGAGGAGGAGAGACCCAGTACTTC
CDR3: CASSQLAGGGETQYF

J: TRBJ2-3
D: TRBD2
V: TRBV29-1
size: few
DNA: TGCAGCGCCCCACTAGCGGGAGGGCACACAGATACGCAGTATTTT
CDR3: CSAPLAGGHTDTQYF

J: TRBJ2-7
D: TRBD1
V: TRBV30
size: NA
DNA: TGTGCCTGGACCCAAGACAGGGGCTACGAGCAGTACTTC
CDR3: CAWTQDRGYEQYF

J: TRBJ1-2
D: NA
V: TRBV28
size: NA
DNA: TGTGCCAGCAGCCGTCGACAGAATGGCTACACCTTC
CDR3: CASSRRQNGYTF

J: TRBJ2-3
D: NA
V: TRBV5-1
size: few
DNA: TGCGCCAGCAGCTTGGCCAGACCCACAGATACGCAGTATTTT
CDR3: CASSLARPTDTQYF

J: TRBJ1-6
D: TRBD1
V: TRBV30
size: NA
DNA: TGTGCCTGGAGACTTTTACGGACAGGGTGGAATTCACCCCTCCACTTT
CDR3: CAWRLLRTGWNSPLHF

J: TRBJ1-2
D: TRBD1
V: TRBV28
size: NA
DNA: TGTGCCAGTGTCGGGGGACAGGGCTATGGCTACACCTTC
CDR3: CASVGGQGYGYTF

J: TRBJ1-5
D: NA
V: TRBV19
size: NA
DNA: TGTGCCAGTACGTCAGGGAGGGGCCAGACAGGCCACGATCAGCCCCAGCATTTT
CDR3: CASTSGRGQTGHDQPQHF

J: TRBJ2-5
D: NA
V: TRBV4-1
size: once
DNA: TGCGCCAGCAGCCACCCGAGGGAGACCCAGTACTTC
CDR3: CASSHPRETQYF

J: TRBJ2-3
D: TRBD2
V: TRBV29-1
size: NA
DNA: TGCAGCTTACGGCGGGGGGGCCCAGATACGCAGTATTTT
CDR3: CSLRRGGPDTQYF

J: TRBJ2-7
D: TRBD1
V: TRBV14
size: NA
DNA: TGTGCCAGCAGCCAATCAGGGGGTCTGGACGAGCAGTACTTC
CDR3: CASSQSGGLDEQYF

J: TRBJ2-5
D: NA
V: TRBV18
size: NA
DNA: TGTGCCAGCTCTCCCGGGGCGGTGGAGACCCAGTACTTC
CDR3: CASSPGAVETQYF

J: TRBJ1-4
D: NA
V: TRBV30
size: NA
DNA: TGTGCCTGGAGTGTGTCCGCTTACGGGGAAAAACTGTTTTTT
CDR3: CAWSVSAYGEKLFF

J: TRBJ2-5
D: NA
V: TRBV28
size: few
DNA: TGTGCCAGCAGTTTCCCGGCAGGGAGGGAGACCCAGTACTTC
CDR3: CASSFPAGRETQYF

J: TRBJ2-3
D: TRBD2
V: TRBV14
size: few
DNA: TGTGCCAGCAGCCCGGGACTAGCGGCAGATACGCAGTATTTT
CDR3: CASSPGLAADTQYF

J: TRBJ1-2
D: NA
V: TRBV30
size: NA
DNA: TGTGCCTGGAGACGGGTCTATGGCTACACCTTC
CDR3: CAWRRVYGYTF

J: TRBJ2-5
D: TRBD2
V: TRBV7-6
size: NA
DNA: TGTGCCAGCAGCCCTCGTCCCGGGACTAGCGGGAGAAGCCAAGAGACCCAGTACTTC
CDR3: CASSPRPGTSGRSQETQYF

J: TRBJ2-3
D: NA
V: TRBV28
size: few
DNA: TGTGCCAGCAGCCAAGGACCCAGGTCCGCAGATACGCAGTATTTT
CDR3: CASSQGPRSADTQYF

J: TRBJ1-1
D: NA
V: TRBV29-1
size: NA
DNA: TGCAGCGTTCTATGGAGGGCGGGAACTGAAGCTTTCTTT
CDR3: CSVLWRAGTEAFF

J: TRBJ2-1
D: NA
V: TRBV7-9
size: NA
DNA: TGTGCCAGCAGCTCCGGTCACTTGGGGAATGAGCAGTTCTTC
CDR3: CASSSGHLGNEQFF

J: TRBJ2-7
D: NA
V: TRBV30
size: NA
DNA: TGTGCCTGGAGTGCCTGGAACGAGCAGTACTTC
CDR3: CAWSAWNEQYF

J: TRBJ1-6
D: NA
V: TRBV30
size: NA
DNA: TGTGCCTGGAGTCCCCAGGGGCGATCACCCCTCCACTTT
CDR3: CAWSPQGRSPLHF

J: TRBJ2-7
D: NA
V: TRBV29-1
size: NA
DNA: TGCAGCGTTGTCCCCCCAGGGTCCTACGAGCAGTACTTC
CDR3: CSVVPPGSYEQYF

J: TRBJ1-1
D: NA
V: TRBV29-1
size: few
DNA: TGCAGCGCTAACCCGGGGGAGTTGGCCACTGAAGCTTTCTTT
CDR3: CSANPGELATEAFF

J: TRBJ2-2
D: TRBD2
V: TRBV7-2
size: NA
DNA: TGTGCCAGCAGCTTAGCCGCCGGGACTAGGGTGACCGGGGAGCTGTTTTTT
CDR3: CASSLAAGTRVTGELFF

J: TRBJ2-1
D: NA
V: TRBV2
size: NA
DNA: TGTGCCAGCAGTGAAGCGTGGGGTTCTTACAATGAGCAGTTCTTC
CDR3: CASSEAWGSYNEQFF

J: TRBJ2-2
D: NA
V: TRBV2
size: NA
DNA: TGTGCCAGCAGCGAAGGCCGGAGGAGCACCGGGGAGCTGTTTTTT
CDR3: CASSEGRRSTGELFF

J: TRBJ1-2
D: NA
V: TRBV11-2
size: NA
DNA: TGTGCCAGCAGCTTAGGAGGCTGGGTTGGCTATGGCTACACCTTC
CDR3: CASSLGGWVGYGYTF